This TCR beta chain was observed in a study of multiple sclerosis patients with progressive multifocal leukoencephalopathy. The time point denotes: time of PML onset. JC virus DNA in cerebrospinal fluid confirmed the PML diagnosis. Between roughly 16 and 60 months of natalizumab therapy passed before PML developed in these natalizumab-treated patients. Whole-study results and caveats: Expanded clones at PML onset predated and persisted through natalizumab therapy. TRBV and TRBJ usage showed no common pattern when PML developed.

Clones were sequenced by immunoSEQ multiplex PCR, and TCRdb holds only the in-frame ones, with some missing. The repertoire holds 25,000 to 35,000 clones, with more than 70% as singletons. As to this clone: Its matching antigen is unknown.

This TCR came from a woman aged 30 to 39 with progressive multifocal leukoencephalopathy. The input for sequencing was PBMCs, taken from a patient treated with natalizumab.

The CDR3 region is CASSLRDRPYNEQFF. The CDR3 coding sequence is TGTGCCAGTAGTCTCCGGGACAGACCCTACAATGAGCAGTTCTTC. The chain is built from TRBV19 and TRBJ2-1, with TRBD1 identical over 7 bases. This CDR3 is built from 15 residues. J was trimmed by 2 bases and V by 5 bases; bases with no gene match: 6. Germline V gives CDR1 LNHDA, CDR2 SQIVND (reference sequence). Complete variable domain (other parts from reference TRBV19 and TRBJ2-1): DGGITQSPKYLFRKEGQNVTLSCEQNLNHDAMYWYRQDPGQGLRLIYYSQIVNDFQKGDIAEGYSVSREKKESFPLTVTSAQKNPTAFYLCASSLRDRPYNEQFFGPGTRLTVL.